Sequencing of this T cell receptor (beta chain) was carried out in a study of early T cells in non-severe SARS-CoV-2 infection. Whole-study context: Sequencing of bulk RNA from unsorted whole blood was done, without chain pairing. Regarding the study as a whole: VDJdb matching skewed toward anti-spike CD8 responses, missing private and CD4 specificities.

This clonotype showed up just a few times. Its target is not known. Tagging with unique molecular identifiers was applied to individual cDNA molecules. TCRdb processed the 5' RACE reads anew with MiXCR; each CDR3 protein has one entry. There are about 55,000 distinct CDR3 sequences in the sample; around 6.6% occur only once, and more than 5% lies in the top ten. The CDR3 loop spans 17 amino acids. Per the germline V gene, CDR1 is PRHDT and CDR2 is FYEKMQ (reference sequence). The trim removed 3 bases at V and 3 bases at J, leaving 13 bases unmatched. The V gene is TRBV13, the J gene TRBJ2-7, with 8 bases fitting TRBD2. Sequencing used whole blood, obtained at baseline. This clonotype was sampled from an adult who was a healthcare worker with PCR-confirmed SARS-CoV-2 infection or an uninfected control (not recorded which). CDR3 residues: CASSLHSSGGTNYEQYF. The CDR3, as DNA: TGTGCCAGCAGCTTGCACTCCAGCGGGGGTACAAACTACGAGCAGTACTTC. The full variable domain, in which reference TRBV13 and TRBJ2-7 provide the parts outside the CDR3, is AAGVIQSPRHLIKEKRETATLKCYPIPRHDTVYWYQQGPGQDPQFLISFYEKMQSDKGSIPDRFSAQQFSDYHSELNMSSLELGDSALYFCASSLHSSGGTNYEQYFGPGTRLTVT.